This TCR beta chain was documented in a study of T cell responses to AZD1222 COVID-19 vaccine. This table comes from immunoSEQ multiplex PCR, and its TCRdb copy is limited to in-frame clones, with some not included. Of around 140,000 clones listed, around nine tenths are singletons. The source is an adult who received the AZD1222 COVID-19 vaccine. Material: peripheral blood, obtained 28 days after the second AZD1222 dose.

The CDR3 loop is CASSQALGEGWNTEAFF. CDR3 bases: TGCGCCAGCAGCCAGGCGTTGGGGGAGGGGTGGAACACTGAAGCTTTCTTT. This chain connects TRBV4-3 to TRBJ1-1; possible D gene TRBD1, 5 bases. Germline CDR1 reads LGHNA; CDR2 reads YSLEER. Deletions cut 3 bases from V and 1 base from J, with 18 bases between. This CDR3 spans 17 amino acids.